This entry concerns a single T cell receptor beta chain. The antigen is undetermined. Documented treatment: roughly ten-day PBMC culture with coronavirus spike peptide pools or control peptides (ViraFEST assay). These data originate in a study of vaccination and CD4 T cells after COVID-19. With the Oncomine TCR Beta short-read assay, DNA from cultured CD4+ T cells was sequenced. TCRdb independently ran MiXCR on the PCR reads; one entry per CDR3 protein. The repertoire holds about 14,000 distinct CDR3 sequences, with 56% as singletons. The clonotype was recovered from a human donor who had recovered from COVID-19. Specimen: CD4+ T cells from blood, cultured in vitro.

CDR3 loop: CASSESLAGGYEQYF. CDR3 nucleotides: TGTGCCAGCAGCGAAAGCCTAGCGGGAGGCTACGAGCAGTACTTC. The chain uses TRBV7-2 and TRBJ2-7; 11 bases align to TRBD2. The ends lost 5 bases at V and 3 bases at J; junction bases unmatched: 6. CDR1 is SGHTA and CDR2 is FQGNSA in the germline V gene. This CDR3 is built from 15 residues.